This T cell receptor (beta chain) originates from a study of radiotherapy plus CTLA-4 blockade in lung cancer listed by TCRdb under 2018. In the study overall: Among the enrolled patients, under 20% had an objective response, and about 29% reached disease control.

Focal radiation therapy combined with CTLA-4 blockade (ipilimumab) was tested in patients with chemo-refractory metastatic non-small-cell lung cancer. From the cysteine through the phenylalanine, the CDR3 covers 15 amino acids. Here the CDR3 DNA is all that survives: 45 bases in frame from base 1. A distance of 14 bases separates the germline ends of V and J, which lose 5 bases and 0 bases respectively. CDR1 and CDR2 are drawn from the germline V gene: SGHVS, FNYEAQ. Overall study outcomes, separate from this receptor: The strongest predictors of response, as reported, were early dynamic changes in blood T cell clones along with a rise in serum interferon-beta after radiation. After treatment with radiotherapy and ipilimumab, TCR clones that originated in tumors expanded in peripheral blood.

The receptor library was made with the immunoSEQ multiplex PCR assay. TCRdb carries this immuneACCESS record with in-frame sequences only. Its versions omit some clonotypes, under half of them owing to an unresolved V gene in the studies checked, with the rest unexplained. The sample table holds 95,000 to 150,000 clones, of which 70% to 90% were seen once. 6.9% of the sample rests with the top ten. About this clone: The antigen it recognizes is unknown. No quality values exist for individual bases; no much larger clone is one base distant.

The sequenced sample was peripheral blood, obtained from a patient treated with radiotherapy plus ipilimumab. The sequence came from a human donor with non-small cell lung cancer that progressed on radiotherapy plus ipilimumab. This chain is built from TRBV7-6 and TRBJ2-7; matching of 6 bases hints at TRBD1 as the D gene. Read as DNA, the sequence is TGTGCCAGCAGCCGCACGGCGGACAGCTCCTACGAGCAGTACTTC. Translated, this gives CASSRTADSSYEQYF. Extended through the reference TRBV7-6 and TRBJ2-7 proteins, this CDR3 yields the full variable domain: GAGVSQSPRYKVTKRGQDVALRCDPISGHVSLYWYRQALGQGPEFLTYFNYEAQQDKSGLPNDRFSAERPEGSISTLTIQRTEQRDSAMYRCASSRTADSSYEQYFGPGTRLTVT.